This T cell receptor beta chain appears in the sequencing data of a study of shared clonotypes between healthy human individuals. Profiled with immunoSEQ multiplex PCR; TCRdb holds only in-frame clones, not every one. Among about 1.1 million clones listed, 60% to 80% were seen once. CDR3 size: 12 residues. V was shortened by 3 bases and J by 7 bases, with 12 bases between the two germline ends. CDR1 and CDR2 from the germline V gene are SQVTM and ANQGSEA. The J gene is TRBJ1-1, the V gene TRBV29-1; perhaps TRBD1 as D (6 bases). Sequences were obtained from memory CD4+ T cells from PBMCs. Subset indicated: CD45RA-negative fraction. The source is a young man in good health. Some clones in this sample may be carry-over from other donors' samples. DNA for the CDR3: TGCAGCGTTGAGGGTCAGGGGATTGAAGCTTTCTTT. Translation gives CSVEGQGIEAFF.